This T cell receptor beta chain came from a study of blood T cell repertoires in COVID-19. This table comes from immunoSEQ multiplex PCR, and its TCRdb copy is limited to in-frame clones, with some not included. The sample contains about 250,000 clones, 70% to 90% of which appear only once. In this sample, this clone turned up once. V was cut by 4 bases and J by 0 bases, with 10 bases left in between. Germline V gives CDR1 SGHVS, CDR2 FNYEAQ. This CDR3 region has 15 residues. The sample comprised peripheral blood. The chain has TRBV7-6 and TRBJ1-5; possible D gene TRBD1, 6 bases. The receptor was isolated from a man at least 80 years old with acute or convalescent COVID-19. In nucleotides, the CDR3 is TGTGCCAGCAGCTCCGGGACAAATAGCAATCAGCCCCAGCATTTT. This sequence encodes CASSSGTNSNQPQHF.